This T cell receptor (beta chain) was identified during a study of shared clonotypes between healthy human individuals. Germline V lookup: CDR1 MNHNY, CDR2 SVGAGI (reference sequence). The length of the CDR3 is 15 residues. V shed 6 bases, J shed 5 bases, and the junction held 11 bases outside the gene matches. Assay: immunoSEQ multiplex PCR; the TCRdb copy retains only in-frame clones and omits some. This repertoire shows some 2,500,000 clones, 85% to 95% found once; its top ten account for approximately 0.39%. Sample: naive CD4+ T cells from PBMCs. Described subset: CD45RA+ positively selected. The receptor was derived from a man between 18 and 29 years old in good health. Some clones in this sample may be carry-over from other donors' samples. The chain carries TRBV6-6 and TRBJ2-7, with 9 bases aligning to TRBD2. The CDR3 protein is CASSPAGTSTHEQYF. CDR3 DNA: TGTGCCAGCAGCCCCGCCGGGACTAGCACCCACGAGCAGTACTTC.